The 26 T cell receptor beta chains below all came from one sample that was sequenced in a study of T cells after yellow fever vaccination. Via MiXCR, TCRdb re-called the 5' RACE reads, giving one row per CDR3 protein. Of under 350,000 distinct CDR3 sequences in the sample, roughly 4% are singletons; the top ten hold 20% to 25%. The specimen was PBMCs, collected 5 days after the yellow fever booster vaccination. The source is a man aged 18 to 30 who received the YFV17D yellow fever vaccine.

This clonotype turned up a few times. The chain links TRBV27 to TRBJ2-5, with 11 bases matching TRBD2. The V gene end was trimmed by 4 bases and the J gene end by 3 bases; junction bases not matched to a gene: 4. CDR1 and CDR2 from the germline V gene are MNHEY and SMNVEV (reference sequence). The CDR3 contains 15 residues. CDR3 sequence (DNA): TGTGCCAGCAGTTCCTTACTAGCGGGGGAAGAGACCCAGTACTTC. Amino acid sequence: CASSSLLAGEETQYF.

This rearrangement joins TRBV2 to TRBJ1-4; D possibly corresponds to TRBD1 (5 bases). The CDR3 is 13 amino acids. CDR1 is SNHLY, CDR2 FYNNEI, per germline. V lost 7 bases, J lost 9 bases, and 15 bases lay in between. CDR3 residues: CASNGFGGKKLFF. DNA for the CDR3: TGTGCCAGCAACGGTTTCGGGGGTAAAAAACTGTTTTTT.

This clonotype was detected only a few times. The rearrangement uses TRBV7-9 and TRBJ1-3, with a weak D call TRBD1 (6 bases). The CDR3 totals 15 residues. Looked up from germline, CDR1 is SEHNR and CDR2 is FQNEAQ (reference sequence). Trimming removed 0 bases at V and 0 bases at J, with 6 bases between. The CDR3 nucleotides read TGTGCCAGCAGCTTAGCCAGGGGCTCTGGAAACACCATATATTTT. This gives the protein CASSLARGSGNTIYF.

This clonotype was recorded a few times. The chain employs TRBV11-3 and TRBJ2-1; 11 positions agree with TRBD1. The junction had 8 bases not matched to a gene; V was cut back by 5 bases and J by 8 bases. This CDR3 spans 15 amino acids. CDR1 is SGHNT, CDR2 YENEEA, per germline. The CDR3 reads CASSPGQGASYEQFF. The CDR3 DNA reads TGTGCCAGCAGCCCTGGACAGGGGGCTAGCTATGAGCAGTTCTTC.

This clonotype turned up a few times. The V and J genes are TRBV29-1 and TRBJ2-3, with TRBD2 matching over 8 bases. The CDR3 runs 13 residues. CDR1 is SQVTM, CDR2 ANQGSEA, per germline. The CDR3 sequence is CSTGGPLTDTQYF. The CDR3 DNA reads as TGCAGTACGGGGGGGCCGCTCACAGATACGCAGTATTTT.

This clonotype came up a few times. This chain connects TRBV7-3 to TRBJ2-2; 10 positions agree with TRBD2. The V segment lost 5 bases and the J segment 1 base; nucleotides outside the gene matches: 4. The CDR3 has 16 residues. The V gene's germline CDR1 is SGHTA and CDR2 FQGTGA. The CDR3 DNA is TGTGCCAGCAGCCGTAGCGGGGGGATGAACACCGGGGAGCTGTTTTTT. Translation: CASSRSGGMNTGELFF.

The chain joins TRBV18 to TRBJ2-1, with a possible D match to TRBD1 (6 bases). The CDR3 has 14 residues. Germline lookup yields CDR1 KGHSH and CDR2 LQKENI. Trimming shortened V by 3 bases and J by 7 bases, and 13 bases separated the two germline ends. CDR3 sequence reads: CASSPAVQGNEQFF. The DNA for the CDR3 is TGTGCCAGCTCACCGGCAGTACAGGGAAATGAGCAGTTCTTC.

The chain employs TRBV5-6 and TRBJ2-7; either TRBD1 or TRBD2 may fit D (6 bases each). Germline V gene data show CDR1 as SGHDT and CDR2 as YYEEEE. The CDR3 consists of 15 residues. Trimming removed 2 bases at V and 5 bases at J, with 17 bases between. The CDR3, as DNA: TGTGCCAGCAGCTTATGGGGGGCCTTCCGGGACGAGCAGTACTTC. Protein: CASSLWGAFRDEQYF.

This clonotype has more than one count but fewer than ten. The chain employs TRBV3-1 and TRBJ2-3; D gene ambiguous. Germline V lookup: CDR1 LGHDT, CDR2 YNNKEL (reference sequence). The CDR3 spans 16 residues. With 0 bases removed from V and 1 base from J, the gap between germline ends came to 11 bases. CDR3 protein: CASSQDFSTGTDTQYF. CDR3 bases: TGTGCCAGCAGCCAAGACTTTAGCACTGGCACAGATACGCAGTATTTT.

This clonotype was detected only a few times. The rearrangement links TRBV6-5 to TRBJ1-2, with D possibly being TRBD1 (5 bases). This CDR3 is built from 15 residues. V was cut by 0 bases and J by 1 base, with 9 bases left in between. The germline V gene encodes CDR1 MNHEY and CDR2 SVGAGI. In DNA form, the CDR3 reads TGTGCCAGCAGTTACTCCGGGGGGAATAACTATGGCTACACCTTC. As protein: CASSYSGGNNYGYTF.

CDR3 sequence (DNA): TGCAGTGCTAGAGATCTGCAGCCCCAAGAGACCCAGTACTTC. It codes for CSARDLQPQETQYF. This rearrangement joins TRBV20-1 to TRBJ2-5; D uncertain. The CDR3 has 14 amino acids. V shed 0 bases and J shed 1 base, with 9 bases lying between them. The germline gives CDR1 DFQATT, CDR2 SNEGSKA (reference sequence).

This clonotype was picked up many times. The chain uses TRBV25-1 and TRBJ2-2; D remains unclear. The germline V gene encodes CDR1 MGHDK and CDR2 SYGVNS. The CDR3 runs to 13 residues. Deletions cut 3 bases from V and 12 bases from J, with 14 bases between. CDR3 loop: CASSEHPEPQLFF. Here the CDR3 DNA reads TGTGCCAGCAGTGAGCACCCGGAACCCCAGCTGTTTTTT.

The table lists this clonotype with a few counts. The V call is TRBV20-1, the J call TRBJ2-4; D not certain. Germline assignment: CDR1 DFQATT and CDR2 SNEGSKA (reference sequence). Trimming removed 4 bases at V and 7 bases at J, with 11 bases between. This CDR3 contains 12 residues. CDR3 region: CSAIVPGNIQYF. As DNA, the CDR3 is TGCAGTGCTATCGTCCCAGGCAACATTCAGTACTTC.

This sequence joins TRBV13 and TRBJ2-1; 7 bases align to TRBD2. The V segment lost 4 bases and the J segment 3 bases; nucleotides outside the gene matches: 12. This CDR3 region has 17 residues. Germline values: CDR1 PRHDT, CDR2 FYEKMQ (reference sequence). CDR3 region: CASSYTDGERGYNEQFF. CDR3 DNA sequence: TGTGCCAGCAGCTACACCGACGGGGAGCGGGGCTACAATGAGCAGTTCTTC. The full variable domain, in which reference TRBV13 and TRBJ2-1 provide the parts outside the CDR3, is AAGVIQSPRHLIKEKRETATLKCYPIPRHDTVYWYQQGPGQDPQFLISFYEKMQSDKGSIPDRFSAQQFSDYHSELNMSSLELGDSALYFCASSYTDGERGYNEQFFGPGTRLTVL.

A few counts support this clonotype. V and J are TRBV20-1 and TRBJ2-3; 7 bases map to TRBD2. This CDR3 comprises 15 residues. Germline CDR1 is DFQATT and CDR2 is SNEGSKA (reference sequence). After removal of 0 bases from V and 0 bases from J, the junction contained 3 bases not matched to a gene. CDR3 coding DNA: TGCAGTGCTAGAGATCAGCGGGGAAGCACAGATACGCAGTATTTT. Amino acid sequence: CSARDQRGSTDTQYF.

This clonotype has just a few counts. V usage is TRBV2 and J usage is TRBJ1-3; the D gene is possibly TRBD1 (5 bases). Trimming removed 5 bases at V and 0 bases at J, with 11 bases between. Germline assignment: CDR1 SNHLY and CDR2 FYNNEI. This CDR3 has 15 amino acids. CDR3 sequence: CASSFRQHSGNTIYF. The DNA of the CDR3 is TGTGCCAGCAGTTTTAGACAGCACTCTGGAAACACCATATATTTT. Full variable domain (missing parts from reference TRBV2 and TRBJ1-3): EPEVTQTPSHQVTQMGQEVILRCVPISNHLYFYWYRQILGQKVEFLVSFYNNEISEKSEIFDDQFSVERPDGSNFTLKIRSTKLEDSAMYFCASSFRQHSGNTIYFGEGSWLTVV.

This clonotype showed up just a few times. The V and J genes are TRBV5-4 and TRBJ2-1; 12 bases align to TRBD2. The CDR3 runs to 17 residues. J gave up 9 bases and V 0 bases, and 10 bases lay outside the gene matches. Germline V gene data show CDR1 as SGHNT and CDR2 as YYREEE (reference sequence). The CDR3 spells CASSLDGLAGTPAEQFF. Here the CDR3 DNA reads TGTGCCAGCAGCTTGGACGGACTAGCGGGGACCCCGGCTGAGCAGTTCTTC. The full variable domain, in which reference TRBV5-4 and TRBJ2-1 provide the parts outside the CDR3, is ETGVTQSPTHLIKTRGQQVTLRCSSQSGHNTVSWYQQALGQGPQFIFQYYREEENGRGNFPPRFSGLQFPNYSSELNVNALELDDSALYLCASSLDGLAGTPAEQFFGPGTRLTVL.

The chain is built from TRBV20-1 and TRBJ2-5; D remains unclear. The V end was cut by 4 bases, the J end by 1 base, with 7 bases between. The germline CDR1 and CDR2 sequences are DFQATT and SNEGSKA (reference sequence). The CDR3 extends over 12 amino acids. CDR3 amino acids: CSATQSQETQYF. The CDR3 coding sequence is TGCAGTGCTACACAATCCCAAGAGACCCAGTACTTC.

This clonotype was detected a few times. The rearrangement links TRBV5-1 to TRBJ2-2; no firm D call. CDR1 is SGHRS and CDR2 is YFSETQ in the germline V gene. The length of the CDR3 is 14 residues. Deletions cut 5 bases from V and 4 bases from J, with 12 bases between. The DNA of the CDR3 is TGCGCCAGCAGTGAACCGGACCCCACCGGGGAGCTGTTTTTT. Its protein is CASSEPDPTGELFF.

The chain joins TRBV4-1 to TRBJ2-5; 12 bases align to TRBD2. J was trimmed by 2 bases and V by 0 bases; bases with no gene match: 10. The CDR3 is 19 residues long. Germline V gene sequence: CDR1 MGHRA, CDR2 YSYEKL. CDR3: CASSQDLASGGAWQETQYF. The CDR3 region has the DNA TGCGCCAGCAGCCAAGATCTGGCTAGCGGGGGGGCATGGCAAGAGACCCAGTACTTC.

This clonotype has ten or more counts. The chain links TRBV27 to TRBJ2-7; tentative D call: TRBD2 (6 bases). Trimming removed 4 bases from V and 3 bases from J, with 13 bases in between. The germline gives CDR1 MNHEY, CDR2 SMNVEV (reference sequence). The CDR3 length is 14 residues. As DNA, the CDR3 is TGTGCCAGCAGTTCGGGACTTACTCGCTACGAGCAGTACTTC. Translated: CASSSGLTRYEQYF.

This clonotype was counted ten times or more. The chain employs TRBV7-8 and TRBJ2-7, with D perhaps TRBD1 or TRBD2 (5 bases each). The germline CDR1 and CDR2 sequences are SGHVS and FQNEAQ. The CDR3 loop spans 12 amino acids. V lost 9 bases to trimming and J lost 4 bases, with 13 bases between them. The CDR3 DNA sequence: TGTGCCAGTATCGGGACGGGATACGAGCAGTACTTC. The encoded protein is CASIGTGYEQYF.

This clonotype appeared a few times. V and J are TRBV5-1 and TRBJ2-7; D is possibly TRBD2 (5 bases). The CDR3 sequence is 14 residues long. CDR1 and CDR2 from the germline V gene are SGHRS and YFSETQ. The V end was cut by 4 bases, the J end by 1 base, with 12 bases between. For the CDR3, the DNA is TGCGCCAGCAGCCCCGACGGGGATTCCTACGAGCAGTACTTC. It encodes CASSPDGDSYEQYF.

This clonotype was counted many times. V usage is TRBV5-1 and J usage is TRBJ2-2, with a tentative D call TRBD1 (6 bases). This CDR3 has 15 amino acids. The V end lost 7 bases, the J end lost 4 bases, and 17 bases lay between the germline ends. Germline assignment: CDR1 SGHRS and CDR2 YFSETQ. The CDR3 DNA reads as TGCGCCAGCCGGGAACAGGGTTCCCTCACCGGGGAGCTGTTTTTT. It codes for CASREQGSLTGELFF. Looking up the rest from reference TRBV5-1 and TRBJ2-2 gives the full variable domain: KAGVTQTPRYLIKTRGQQVTLSCSPISGHRSVSWYQQTPGQGLQFLFEYFSETQRNKGNFPGRFSGRQFSNSRSEMNVSTLELGDSALYLCASREQGSLTGELFFGEGSRLTVL.

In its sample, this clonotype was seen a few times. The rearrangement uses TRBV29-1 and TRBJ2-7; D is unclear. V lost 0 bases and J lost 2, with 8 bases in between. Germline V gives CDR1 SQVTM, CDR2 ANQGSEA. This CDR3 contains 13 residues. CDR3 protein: CSVEEVLTYEQYF. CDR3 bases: TGCAGCGTTGAAGAAGTCCTGACCTACGAGCAGTACTTC.

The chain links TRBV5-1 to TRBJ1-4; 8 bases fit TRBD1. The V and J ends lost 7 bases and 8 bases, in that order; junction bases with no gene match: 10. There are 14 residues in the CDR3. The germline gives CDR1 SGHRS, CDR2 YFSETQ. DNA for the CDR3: TGCGCCAGCCGCACAAACAGGGGGGGAGAAAAACTGTTTTTT. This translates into CASRTNRGGEKLFF.